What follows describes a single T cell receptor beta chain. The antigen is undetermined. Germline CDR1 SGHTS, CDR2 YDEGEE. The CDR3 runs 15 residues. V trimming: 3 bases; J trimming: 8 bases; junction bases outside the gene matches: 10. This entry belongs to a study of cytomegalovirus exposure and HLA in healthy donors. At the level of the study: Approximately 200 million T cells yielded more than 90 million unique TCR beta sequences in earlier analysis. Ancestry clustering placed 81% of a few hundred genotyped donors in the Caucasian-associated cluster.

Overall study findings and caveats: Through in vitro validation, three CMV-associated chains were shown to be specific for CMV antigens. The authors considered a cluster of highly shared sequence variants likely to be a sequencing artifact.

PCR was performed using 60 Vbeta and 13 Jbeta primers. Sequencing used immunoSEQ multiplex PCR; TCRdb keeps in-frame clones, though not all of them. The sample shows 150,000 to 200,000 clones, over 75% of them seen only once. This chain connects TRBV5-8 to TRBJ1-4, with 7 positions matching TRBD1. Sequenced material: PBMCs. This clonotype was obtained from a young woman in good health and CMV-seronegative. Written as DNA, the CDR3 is TGTGCCAGCAGCTACCGGGACAGTAAGGGAGAAAAACTGTTTTTT. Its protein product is CASSYRDSKGEKLFF.